What follows are 13 T cell receptor beta chains derived from one specimen sequenced in a study of control samples from healthy donors and cancer patients. TCRdb keeps only in-frame clones here, not all; method: immunoSEQ multiplex PCR. The repertoire holds 110,000 to 150,000 clones, with around 90% as singletons. The sequencing input was blood. The receptors originated from a man aged 25 to 40 in good health.

This clone was seen only once. V gene TRBV7-2 combines with J gene TRBJ2-3, with TRBD2 identical over 16 bases. V lost 2 bases, J lost 4 bases, and 6 bases stayed unmatched. CDR3 length equals 18 residues. Germline loops: CDR1 SGHTA, CDR2 FQGNSA. CDR3 sequence: CASSLMSGTSGRADTQYF. The DNA for the CDR3 is TGTGCCAGCAGCTTAATGTCGGGGACTAGCGGGAGGGCAGATACGCAGTATTTT.

V gene TRBV6-5 combines with J gene TRBJ1-1; no clear D. V gave up 0 bases and J gave up 1 base, with 12 bases separating them. Germline V gene lookup returns CDR1 MNHEY and CDR2 SVGAGI. This CDR3 region has 16 residues. CDR3 in amino acids: CASSYSMAQRNTEAFF. The CDR3 DNA reads TGTGCCAGCAGTTACTCCATGGCACAGCGGAACACTGAAGCTTTCTTT.

The chain is built from TRBV6-2 or TRBV6-3 and TRBJ1-6; D unclear. The CDR3 consists of 15 residues. The germline gives CDR1 MNHEY, CDR2 SVGEGT. The germline V and J ends were trimmed by 0 bases and 12 bases, with 15 bases remaining between them. The CDR3, as DNA: TGTGCCAGCAGTTACTCGACGGTCGAAGGGCGACCCCTCCACTTT. Translation gives CASSYSTVEGRPLHF.

The chain combines TRBV18 with TRBJ1-5; D might be TRBD1 (6 bases). The CDR3 is 14 amino acids. Germline V gives CDR1 KGHSH, CDR2 LQKENI. V shed 2 bases and J shed 8 bases, with 13 bases lying between them. Written as DNA, the CDR3 is TGTGCCAGCTCACCAGGGGCAGGGGTAGAGCCCCAGCATTTT. Its translation: CASSPGAGVEPQHF.

CDR3 nucleotides: TGTGCCAGCAGCGGCGACAGTCCCAGGCTAATCAATGAGCAGTTCTTC. Residues: CASSGDSPRLINEQFF. The chain employs TRBV9 and TRBJ2-1; D is possibly TRBD1 (5 bases). This CDR3 has 16 amino acids. Between the trimmed V and J ends, which lost 3 bases and 6 bases, there was a span of 19 bases. The germline gives CDR1 SGDLS, CDR2 YYNGEE.

This rearrangement joins TRBV18 to TRBJ1-2; 9 positions agree with TRBD1. Germline CDR1 and CDR2: KGHSH and LQKENI. The CDR3 extends over 16 amino acids. V dropped 3 bases and J dropped 2; count of bases not matched to a gene: 7. This chain's CDR3 is CASSPTQGAWNYGYTF. The DNA of the CDR3 is TGTGCCAGCTCACCGACACAGGGGGCTTGGAACTATGGCTACACCTTC.

This chain joins TRBV4-2 and TRBJ1-6; D call uncertain. Trimming stripped 4 bases from V and 13 bases from J, with 17 bases between. Per germline, CDR1 LGHNA and CDR2 YNFKEQ. The CDR3 length is 14 residues. As DNA, the CDR3 is TGTGCCAGCAGCCCCCCGCGGTCAGGTTTTCCCCTCCACTTT. Translating gives CASSPPRSGFPLHF.

The V and J genes are TRBV19 and TRBJ2-1, with TRBD2 identical over 12 bases. Germline trimming cut 10 bases from V and 10 bases from J; bases unmatched to any gene: 8. The V gene's germline CDR1 is LNHDA and CDR2 SQIVND (reference sequence). CDR3 length: 13 residues. The chain's CDR3 is CATTGLAGGEQFF. The DNA of the CDR3 is TGTGCCACGACGGGCCTAGCGGGAGGGGAGCAGTTCTTC. Filled out from reference TRBV19 and TRBJ2-1, the complete variable domain reads DGGITQSPKYLFRKEGQNVTLSCEQNLNHDAMYWYRQDPGQGLRLIYYSQIVNDFQKGDIAEGYSVSREKKESFPLTVTSAQKNPTAFYLCATTGLAGGEQFFGPGTRLTVL.

This sequence joins TRBV3-1 (or the pseudogene TRBV3-2) and TRBJ1-4, with D unresolved. Germline CDR1 and CDR2: LGHDT and YNNKEL (reference sequence). The CDR3 has 13 amino acids. Deletions cut 4 bases from V and 5 bases from J, with 8 bases between. The CDR3 DNA follows: TGTGCCAGCAGCCCTCGTACAAATGAAAAACTGTTTTTT. This codes for CASSPRTNEKLFF.

The CDR3 loop is CASSANRGIGYGYTF. CDR3 nucleotides: TGTGCCAGCAGCGCTAACAGGGGGATAGGCTATGGCTACACCTTC. The J gene is TRBJ1-2, the V gene TRBV7-3; 8 bases align to TRBD1. V lost 5 bases and J lost 4; bases outside the gene matches: 9. The CDR3 length is 15 residues. Germline V lookup: CDR1 SGHTA, CDR2 FQGTGA.

The chain is built from TRBV2 and TRBJ1-3; 7 bases line up with TRBD1. Germline loops: CDR1 SNHLY, CDR2 FYNNEI. The CDR3 has 15 amino acids. V dropped 10 bases and J dropped 1; count of bases not matched to a gene: 10. In DNA, the CDR3 is TGTGCCACTAACGCGGGACAGTCGTCTGGAAACACCATATATTTT. Translation gives CATNAGQSSGNTIYF.

This clone was seen a single time. V gene TRBV7-2 combines with J gene TRBJ2-6; a possible D gene is TRBD1 (5 bases). The CDR3 contains 14 residues. Germline V gene data show CDR1 as SGHTA and CDR2 as FQGNSA. V was shortened by 6 bases and J by 2 bases, with 8 bases between the two germline ends. CDR3 sequence (DNA): TGTGCCAGCAGGCAGGGCGCTGGGGCCAACGTCCTGACTTTC. Protein: CASRQGAGANVLTF.

About this clone itself: The sample contains more than one DNA sequence encoding this CDR3. V is TRBV19 and J is TRBJ2-7; maybe TRBD2 (6 bases). The ends were cut back, 1 base at V and 3 bases at J, with 7 bases in the middle. There are 13 residues in the CDR3. CDR1 is LNHDA, CDR2 SQIVND, per germline (reference sequence). CDR3 nucleotide sequence: TGTGCCAGTAGTATAGGCGGGAACTACGAGCAGTACTTC. Translation: CASSIGGNYEQYF.